These 15 T cell receptor beta chains share one sample of origin, sequenced in a study of CXCR3-negative and CXCR3-positive naive CD8 T cells. All TRB cDNA libraries came from 5' RACE performed with UMI labels. TCRdb reanalyzed the 5' RACE reads and collapses them to one entry per CDR3 protein, without DNA. This table holds about 43,000 distinct CDR3 sequences. Source material: memory CD8+ T cells from blood. Source of these receptors: a human donor in good health. Some clones in this sample may be carry-over from other donors' samples.

This chain joins TRBV20-1 and TRBJ2-1; TCRdb's D call, TRBD2, is unchecked because there is no DNA. This CDR3 is 17 amino acids long. CDR1 is DFQATT, CDR2 SNEGSKA, per germline (reference sequence). CDR3 in amino acids: CSARGTSGGPDFLEQFF.

This chain links TRBV14 with TRBJ2-5; TCRdb proposes TRBD1, but this gene call is untestable without DNA. The V gene's germline CDR1 is SGHDN and CDR2 FVKESK. The CDR3 loop spans 19 amino acids. The CDR3 here is CASSQEEVQGAVYQETQYF.

The CDR3 protein is CSVSKNTGELFF. This chain connects TRBV29-1 to TRBJ2-2. From germline, CDR1 is SQVTM and CDR2 ANQGSEA. The CDR3 is 12 amino acids.

V is TRBV5-5 and J is TRBJ2-1; TCRdb reports TRBD1, a call that lacks DNA to check it against. CDR3 length: 15 amino acids. The germline gives CDR1 SGHKS, CDR2 YYEKEE (reference sequence). CDR3 region: CASSWGRGEYNEQFF. The whole variable domain, filled in from reference TRBV5-5 and TRBJ2-1, reads DAGVTQSPTHLIKTRGQQVTLRCSPISGHKSVSWYQQVLGQGPQFIFQYYEKEERGRGNFPDRFSARQFPNYSSELNVNALLLGDSALYLCASSWGRGEYNEQFFGPGTRLTVL.

The rearrangement uses TRBV6-2 or TRBV6-3 and TRBJ2-1; TCRdb outputs TRBD2, but without DNA this stays unchecked. Germline loops: CDR1 MNHEY, CDR2 SVGEGT. CDR3 length: 20 amino acids. This chain's CDR3 is CASSYKTSGGQDRSYNEQFF.

The chain is built from TRBV20-1 and TRBJ2-2. From germline, CDR1 is DFQATT and CDR2 SNEGSKA (reference sequence). This CDR3 has 12 amino acids. The CDR3 reads CSASHEHGELFF.

The chain is built from TRBV27 and TRBJ2-1; TCRdb's D call of TRBD2 is untestable without DNA. The CDR3 has 15 amino acids. The germline CDR1 and CDR2 sequences are MNHEY and SMNVEV (reference sequence). CDR3 in amino acids: CASSLTSGRMNEQFF.

V and J are TRBV5-5 and TRBJ2-1; the D gene TCRdb calls, TRBD1, cannot be checked with no DNA. The CDR3 covers 15 residues. The V gene's germline CDR1 is SGHKS and CDR2 YYEKEE (reference sequence). CDR3 sequence reads: CASSLVWGRYNEQFF.

The rearrangement links TRBV19 to TRBJ2-3; TCRdb picks TRBD2, but there is no DNA to check that call. The V gene's germline CDR1 is LNHDA and CDR2 SQIVND (reference sequence). The CDR3 runs to 15 residues. The CDR3 sequence: CASSIWAGSTDTQYF. Drawing the rest from reference TRBV19 and TRBJ2-3, the complete variable domain is DGGITQSPKYLFRKEGQNVTLSCEQNLNHDAMYWYRQDPGQGLRLIYYSQIVNDFQKGDIAEGYSVSREKKESFPLTVTSAQKNPTAFYLCASSIWAGSTDTQYFGPGTRLTVL.

The rearrangement uses TRBV7-9 and TRBJ2-7; TCRdb's assignment of TRBD1 cannot be checked, as there is no DNA. CDR1 SEHNR and CDR2 FQNEAQ come from the germline V gene (reference sequence). This CDR3 has 13 amino acids. The CDR3 here is CASSFSRENEQYF.

The genes are TRBV19 and TRBJ2-5; TCRdb picks TRBD1, but there is no DNA to check that call. This CDR3 has 14 residues. CDR1 and CDR2 (germline): LNHDA, SQIVND (reference sequence). The CDR3 loop reads CATGQGATEETQYF.

V gene TRBV6-4 combines with J gene TRBJ2-1; the D gene TCRdb calls, TRBD1, cannot be checked with no DNA. CDR3 size: 15 residues. The V gene's germline CDR1 is MRHNA and CDR2 SNTAGT. The CDR3 sequence is CASSMTGSDDNEQFF.

The chain uses TRBV6-5 and TRBJ2-7; as DNA is missing, the TRBD1 call by TCRdb cannot be tested. Germline V gives CDR1 MNHEY, CDR2 SVGAGI. This CDR3 comprises 12 residues. The CDR3 is CASSHDRIEQYF.

This sequence joins TRBV6-4 and TRBJ2-2; TCRdb calls TRBD1, which cannot be checked without DNA. The CDR3 is made up of 15 amino acids. The germline gives CDR1 MRHNA, CDR2 SNTAGT. The CDR3: CASSPRAGATGELFF.

This chain connects TRBV20-1 to TRBJ1-2; no DNA is available, so the TRBD1 call from TCRdb remains unchecked. In germline, CDR1 is DFQATT, CDR2 SNEGSKA (reference sequence). There are 18 residues in the CDR3. The CDR3 sequence is CSARGPEAEWQGFYGYTF.